Shown below are 25 T cell receptor beta chains from a single sample sequenced in a study of T cell changes during pregnancy in multiple sclerosis. Sequenced by immunoSEQ multiplex PCR; TCRdb stores in-frame clones only, minus some. The data show 30,000 to 40,000 clones, nearly 90% seen once. The source material was CD8+ T cells from peripheral blood mononuclear cells, sampled in the second trimester of pregnancy. These TCRs come from a female donor with multiple sclerosis, enrolled in a pregnancy study.

The chain uses TRBV5-1 and TRBJ2-3, with D tentatively TRBD2 (6 bases). V was clipped by 7 bases and J by 2 bases, with 11 bases between them. The CDR3 contains 13 residues. Looked up from germline, CDR1 is SGHRS and CDR2 is YFSETQ. CDR3 DNA sequence: TGCGCCAGCTGCGGGGACTTCACAGATACGCAGTATTTT. Amino acids: CASCGDFTDTQYF.

The V gene is TRBV7-2, the J gene TRBJ2-7, with 7 bases lining up with TRBD2. The CDR3 is 14 amino acids. From germline, CDR1 is SGHTA and CDR2 FQGNSA. Germline trimming cut 1 base from V and 3 bases from J; bases unmatched to any gene: 3. The CDR3 DNA sequence: TGTGCCAGCAGCTTAGGGACTAGTTTCTACGAGCAGTACTTC. Translating gives CASSLGTSFYEQYF.

This clone was detected only once. The chain employs TRBV10-3 and TRBJ2-7; 13 bases align to TRBD2. The CDR3 has 19 residues. The J segment lost 4 bases and the V segment lost 2 bases, leaving 14 bases of the junction unmatched. Germline V lookup: CDR1 ENHRY, CDR2 SYGVKD. The CDR3 DNA sequence: TGTGCCATCAGTGAGGGGGACAGACCGACTAGCGGGAGGTTTTACGAGCAGTACTTC. Residues: CAISEGDRPTSGRFYEQYF.

CDR3 bases: TGCGCCAGCAGCCGACAGGGTTGGAGGGAGCAGTACTTC. It yields the protein CASSRQGWREQYF. The V call is TRBV5-1, the J call TRBJ2-7, with 7 bases that match TRBD1. In germline, CDR1 is SGHRS, CDR2 YFSETQ. The CDR3 extends over 13 amino acids. Germline trimming cut 4 bases from V and 7 bases from J; bases unmatched to any gene: 8.

This clone has just one count. The chain joins TRBV9 to TRBJ2-1, with 15 nucleotides matching TRBD2. The germline gives CDR1 SGDLS, CDR2 YYNGEE. CDR3 length: 17 amino acids. With 2 bases clipped from V and 7 bases from J, the junction kept 7 bases outside the gene matches. CDR3 sequence reads: CASSVGTSGRSWNEQFF. The CDR3 DNA sequence: TGTGCCAGCAGCGTCGGGACTAGCGGGAGGTCGTGGAATGAGCAGTTCTTC.

The chain joins TRBV7-2 to TRBJ2-1; 10 bases line up with TRBD2. V lost 4 bases to trimming and J lost 10 bases; unmatched junction nucleotides: 16. The CDR3 consists of 17 residues. Germline V lookup: CDR1 SGHTA, CDR2 FQGNSA. The chain's CDR3 is CASSYRGAGGLGAEQFF. The CDR3 coding sequence is TGTGCCAGCAGCTACCGGGGAGCGGGAGGGCTAGGGGCGGAGCAGTTCTTC.

The V gene is TRBV11-2, the J gene TRBJ2-3, with TRBD1 identical over 7 bases. The CDR3 runs 18 residues. The junction had 11 bases not matched to a gene; V was cut back by 0 bases and J by 2 bases. The germline CDR1 and CDR2 sequences are SGHAT and FQNNGV. The CDR3: CASSLDSGDRPDTDTQYF. DNA of the CDR3: TGTGCCAGCAGCTTAGATTCCGGGGACAGACCGGACACAGATACGCAGTATTTT.

This clone is a singleton in its sample. The chain has TRBV28 and TRBJ1-3; D not resolved. Germline V gene lookup returns CDR1 MDHEN and CDR2 SYDVKM. Trimming stripped 6 bases from V and 0 bases from J, with 6 bases between. The CDR3 runs to 13 residues. Here the CDR3 reads CASSDSSGNTIYF. The CDR3 DNA follows: TGTGCCAGCAGCGATAGCTCTGGAAACACCATATATTTT.

V and J are TRBV6-5 and TRBJ2-1, with TRBD1 identical over 7 bases. V was clipped by 2 bases and J by 8 bases; unmatched bases: 6. CDR3 length: 14 amino acids. The germline CDR1 and CDR2 sequences are MNHEY and SVGAGI. CDR3 in DNA: TGTGCCAGCAGTTACCGAGGGGGCCGGGATGAGCAGTTCTTC. Protein: CASSYRGGRDEQFF.

The chain employs TRBV27 and TRBJ1-4; D not certain. There are 14 residues in the CDR3. Germline-derived CDR1 and CDR2 are MNHEY and SMNVEV (reference sequence). V gave up 6 bases and J gave up 8 bases, with 16 bases separating them. CDR3 nucleotide sequence: TGTGCCAGCAGCGAGACACTGACAAAGGAAAAACTGTTTTTT. Translation: CASSETLTKEKLFF.

The CDR3 spells CASSMDSYEQYF. The CDR3 DNA follows: TGCGCCAGCAGCATGGACAGCTACGAGCAGTACTTC. V and J are TRBV5-1 and TRBJ2-7; weak D call: TRBD1 (6 bases). The germline V and J ends were trimmed by 4 bases and 3 bases, with 8 bases remaining between them. Germline values: CDR1 SGHRS, CDR2 YFSETQ. The CDR3 extends over 12 amino acids.

The V and J genes are TRBV4-1 and TRBJ2-1; perhaps TRBD2 as D (6 bases). The CDR3 has 15 amino acids. Germline CDR1 MGHRA, CDR2 YSYEKL. The germline V and J ends were trimmed by 0 bases and 6 bases, with 12 bases remaining between them. CDR3 protein: CASSQDGGAGNEQFF. The CDR3 DNA is TGCGCCAGCAGCCAAGATGGCGGGGCTGGCAATGAGCAGTTCTTC.

This clone is medium-sized (0.01 to 0.1%). V gene TRBV19 combines with J gene TRBJ1-6, with D perhaps TRBD1 (5 bases). V gave up 7 bases and J gave up 9 bases, with 13 bases separating them. CDR3 length: 13 residues. Germline-derived CDR1 and CDR2 are LNHDA and SQIVND (reference sequence). The CDR3 loop is CASTPGVASPLHF. CDR3 bases: TGTGCCAGTACCCCGGGGGTTGCTTCACCCCTCCACTTT.

V usage is TRBV21-1 and J usage is TRBJ2-2; TRBD1 reflects the table's D call only, with no check against the DNA. TRBV21-1 is shown as a pseudogene. The CDR3 is 15 amino acids. The CDR3 reads CASSKFEQNTGELFF. CDR3 sequence (DNA): TGTGCCAGCAGCAAATTCGAACAGAACACCGGGGAGCTGTTTTTT.

The CDR3 nucleotides are TGTGCCAGCAGCTTGGGGAGGGCAGCTGAGCAGTTCTTC. It translates to CASSLGRAAEQFF. The rearrangement links TRBV5-6 to TRBJ2-1; TRBD2 is a possible D gene (6 bases). Germline V gene lookup returns CDR1 SGHDT and CDR2 YYEEEE. Between the trimmed V and J ends, which lost 0 bases and 9 bases, there was a span of 10 bases. The CDR3 runs to 13 residues.

The V gene is TRBV27, the J gene TRBJ1-1, with a tentative D call TRBD1 (5 bases). The V gene lost 3 bases and the J gene lost 5 bases, with 13 bases spanning the gap. The germline CDR1 and CDR2 sequences are MNHEY and SMNVEV (reference sequence). This CDR3 has 14 amino acids. The CDR3 loop reads CASSLTQGGTEAFF. The CDR3 DNA is TGTGCCAGCAGTTTGACGCAGGGAGGAACTGAAGCTTTCTTT.

This clone came up once. The chain has TRBV7-6 and TRBJ2-7; TRBD1 agrees at 10 bases. Trimming at V came to 5 bases and at J to 4 bases, leaving 11 bases not matched to a gene. The CDR3 consists of 16 residues. Germline CDR1 reads SGHVS; CDR2 reads FNYEAQ. The CDR3 is CASSKNRDRGLYEQYF. DNA for the CDR3: TGTGCCAGCAGCAAAAACCGGGACAGGGGACTTTACGAGCAGTACTTC.

V usage is TRBV28 and J usage is TRBJ1-5; D may be TRBD1 (6 bases). Trimming shortened V by 5 bases and J by 5 bases, and 13 bases separated the two germline ends. Germline V gene data show CDR1 as MDHEN and CDR2 as SYDVKM. The CDR3 is 14 amino acids. The CDR3 spells CASSPFRGDQPQHF. The CDR3 DNA is TGTGCCAGCAGTCCCTTCAGGGGTGATCAGCCCCAGCATTTT. The full variable domain, with the rest looked up from reference TRBV28 and TRBJ1-5, is DVKVTQSSRYLVKRTGEKVFLECVQDMDHENMFWYRQDPGLGLRLIYFSYDVKMKEKGDIPEGYSVSREKKERFSLILESASTNQTSMYLCASSPFRGDQPQHFGDGTRLSIL.

The chain joins TRBV9 to TRBJ2-3, with a tentative D call TRBD2 (6 bases). The CDR3 sequence is 16 residues long. The germline gives CDR1 SGDLS, CDR2 YYNGEE. Trimming removed 3 bases at V and 2 bases at J, with 16 bases between. CDR3 region: CASSGRLGLSTDTQYF. As DNA, the CDR3 is TGTGCCAGCAGCGGTAGGCTGGGACTCTCCACAGATACGCAGTATTTT. The full variable domain, completed using reference TRBV9 and TRBJ2-3, is DSGVTQTPKHLITATGQRVTLRCSPRSGDLSVYWYQQSLDQGLQFLIQYYNGEERAKGNILERFSAQQFPDLHSELNLSSLELGDSALYFCASSGRLGLSTDTQYFGPGTRLTVL.

J is TRBJ2-7 and V is TRBV6-1; D possibly corresponds to TRBD2 (5 bases). The CDR3 length is 14 residues. CDR1 and CDR2 from the germline V gene are MNHNS and SASEGT. V lost 6 bases and J lost 2, with 14 bases in between. CDR3 region: CASRYSAPTYEQYF. The CDR3 DNA reads TGTGCCAGCAGATATAGCGCTCCCACCTACGAGCAGTACTTC.

This chain links TRBV20-1 with TRBJ2-4; possibly TRBD2 for D (5 bases). The length of the CDR3 is 11 residues. V lost 2 bases and J lost 16, with 15 bases in between. Germline CDR1 is DFQATT and CDR2 is SNEGSKA (reference sequence). The CDR3 DNA reads TGCAGTGCTAGACTACCCGGCCGGGGATACTTC. This encodes CSARLPGRGYF.

V gene TRBV4-1 combines with J gene TRBJ1-2, with D possibly matching TRBD1 (6 bases). CDR1 MGHRA and CDR2 YSYEKL come from the germline V gene. The CDR3 has 15 residues. Between the trimmed V and J ends, which lost 4 bases and 4 bases, there was a span of 16 bases. CDR3 nucleotides: TGCGCCAGCAGCCCGACGACAGGCCCCGGCTATGGCTACACCTTC. It is translated as CASSPTTGPGYGYTF.

The chain joins TRBV13 to TRBJ2-7, with D unclear. V shed 0 bases and J shed 6 bases, with 6 bases lying between them. CDR3 length equals 12 residues. Looked up from germline, CDR1 is PRHDT and CDR2 is FYEKMQ (reference sequence). Written as DNA, the CDR3 is TGTGCCAGCAGCTTAGGGGCGGCCGAGCAGTACTTC. This sequence encodes CASSLGAAEQYF.

The V call is TRBV27, the J call TRBJ1-1; TRBD1 aligns across 7 bases. Per the germline V gene, CDR1 is MNHEY and CDR2 is SMNVEV (reference sequence). The CDR3 is 14 amino acids. V was clipped by 5 bases and J by 1 base; unmatched bases: 4. The CDR3 loop reads CASSRGQENTEAFF. The CDR3 nucleotides are TGTGCCAGCAGTCGCGGACAGGAGAACACTGAAGCTTTCTTT.

The chain employs TRBV9 and TRBJ2-1; tentatively, D is TRBD2 (6 bases). The CDR3 extends over 16 amino acids. Germline CDR1 SGDLS, CDR2 YYNGEE. Trimming took 0 bases from V and 4 from J, leaving 14 bases between them. The CDR3 DNA is TGTGCCAGCAGCGTAGGTGGCCGGGGGAGGTACAATGAGCAGTTCTTC. Protein: CASSVGGRGRYNEQFF.